A selection of T cell receptor beta chains follows, all from one sample in a study of cytomegalovirus exposure and HLA in healthy donors. Profiled with immunoSEQ multiplex PCR; TCRdb holds only in-frame clones, not every one. The sample carries roughly 120,000 clones, around 84% recorded once. The specimen sequenced was PBMCs. Every receptor here comes from a woman in her thirties in good health and CMV-seropositive. CDR3s include the opening cysteine and the closing phenylalanine or tryptophan. D genes are given only for firm matches. Where a row states a size, it is once, few, many or the class of an expanded clone; other rows omit it.

>14|-|TRBJ1-1|-|TRBV15
CATSLGRWDAEAFF
TGTGCCACCTCCCTAGGGAGGTGGGACGCTGAAGCTTTCTTT
>16|TRBD1|TRBJ1-1|-|TRBV7-3
CASSYLDRGEYNEAFF
TGTGCCAGCAGCTACCTAGACAGGGGCGAGTATAATGAAGCTTTCTTT
>13|-|TRBJ1-5|-|TRBV27
CASRGRSNQPQHF
TGTGCCAGCAGGGGGCGAAGCAATCAGCCCCAGCATTTT
>13|TRBD1|TRBJ1-1|once|TRBV2
CASSEERQGEAFF
TGTGCCAGCAGTGAAGAACGGCAGGGGGAGGCTTTCTTT
>16|TRBD1|TRBJ1-5|-|TRBV28
CASSPRTGYSNQPQHF
TGTGCCAGCAGTCCCCGGACAGGTTATAGCAATCAGCCCCAGCATTTT
>15|-|TRBJ2-2|-|TRBV27
CASSPRSFDTGELFF
TGTGCCAGCAGCCCCCGTAGTTTCGACACCGGGGAGCTGTTTTTT
>17|-|TRBJ1-2|-|TRBV19
CASRNGLPRGRFYGYTF
TGTGCCAGCCGGAATGGCCTCCCCAGGGGCCGATTCTATGGCTACACCTTC
>15|TRBD2|TRBJ2-2|few|TRBV6-1
CASSVGLAGSGELFF
TGTGCCAGCAGTGTGGGACTAGCGGGGTCCGGGGAGCTGTTTTTT
>13|-|TRBJ2-7|-|TRBV29-1
CSVQEGRSYEQYF
TGCAGCGTCCAGGAGGGGAGGTCCTACGAGCAGTACTTC
>12|-|TRBJ1-1|-|TRBV7-9
CASSSAGAEAFF
TGTGCCAGCAGCTCAGCAGGGGCTGAAGCTTTCTTT
>17|-|TRBJ2-1|-|TRBV2
CASSAPPGHLIGNEQFF
TGTGCCAGCAGTGCCCCACCAGGACACCTCATAGGGAATGAGCAGTTCTTC
>15|-|TRBJ1-6|-|TRBV28
CASRDGQTYNSPLHF
TGTGCCAGCAGGGACGGACAGACATATAATTCACCCCTCCACTTT
>12|-|TRBJ1-2|-|TRBV28
CASSFSRYGYTF
TGTGCCAGCAGTTTTAGCAGATATGGCTACACCTTC
>17|TRBD1|TRBJ1-5|-|TRBV10-1
CARSESCDRGPSQPQHF
TGCGCCAGAAGTGAGTCGTGCGACAGGGGGCCTAGTCAGCCCCAGCATTTT
>13|-|TRBJ2-1|once|TRBV14
CASSQGGLGEQFF
TGTGCCAGCAGCCAAGGAGGCCTTGGTGAGCAGTTCTTC
>17|-|TRBJ1-2|-|TRBV5-1
CASSLASVEDSPYGYTF
TGCGCCAGCAGCTTGGCCTCGGTTGAGGATTCTCCCTATGGCTACACCTTC
>14|-|TRBJ2-2|-|TRBV5-6
CASRMAPNTGELFF
TGTGCCAGCCGCATGGCTCCGAACACCGGGGAGCTGTTTTTT
>15|TRBD1|TRBJ1-4|-|TRBV9
CASSFGDRRFEKLFF
TGTGCCAGCAGCTTTGGGGACAGGCGGTTTGAAAAACTGTTTTTT
>18|TRBD2|TRBJ2-3|-|TRBV4-3
CASSPILGLAGGRDTQYF
TGCGCCAGCAGCCCGATACTAGGACTAGCGGGGGGCAGGGATACGCAGTATTTT
>16|-|TRBJ2-1|-|TRBV4-2
CASSQAPLSSYNEQFF
TGTGCCAGCAGCCAAGCTCCGCTTAGCTCCTACAATGAGCAGTTCTTC
>12|-|TRBJ2-1|-|TRBV21-1
CASSNQGHEQFF
TGTGCCAGCAGCAATCAGGGCCATGAGCAGTTCTTC
>18|-|TRBJ2-1|-|TRBV9
CASSVGIGQTSSYNEQFF
TGTGCCAGCAGCGTAGGTATTGGTCAAACGAGCTCCTACAATGAGCAGTTCTTC
>12|TRBD1|TRBJ1-1|-|TRBV2
CASRETGVHAFF
TGTGCCAGCAGGGAGACAGGGGTCCATGCTTTCTTT
>13|TRBD1|TRBJ2-5|-|TRBV5-1
CASSWDRGKTQYF
TGCGCCAGCAGCTGGGACAGGGGAAAGACCCAGTACTTC
>18|TRBD2|TRBJ2-3|-|TRBV7-9
CASSLIPGGAFSTDTQYF
TGTGCCAGCAGCTTAATACCGGGGGGAGCTTTTAGCACAGATACGCAGTATTTT
>16|TRBD1|TRBJ1-4|few|TRBV5-1
CASSAGQGVRYEKLFF
TGCGCCAGCTCGGCGGGACAGGGGGTGCGCTACGAAAAACTGTTTTTT
>14|-|TRBJ1-3|-|TRBV7-9
CASSFLLSGNTIYF
TGTGCCAGCAGTTTTCTCCTCTCTGGAAACACCATATATTTT
>15|-|TRBJ2-5|-|TRBV19
CASSMPRKVQETQYF
TGTGCCAGTAGTATGCCCAGGAAGGTTCAAGAGACCCAGTACTTC
>15|TRBD2|TRBJ2-7|-|TRBV10-3
CAISDRGGLSPEQYF
TGTGCCATCAGTGATCGGGGGGGGCTCTCGCCCGAGCAGTACTTC
>18|TRBD2|TRBJ2-1|once|TRBV11-2
CASSLARQLAGAYNEQFF
TGTGCCAGCAGCTTAGCCCGCCAGTTAGCGGGGGCTTACAATGAGCAGTTCTTC
>15|-|TRBJ2-2|-|TRBV27
CASSSGSPNTGELFF
TGTGCCAGCAGTTCGGGATCACCGAACACCGGGGAGCTGTTTTTT
>12|-|TRBJ2-5|-|TRBV2
CASSLNFETQYF
TGTGCCAGCAGTCTTAACTTCGAGACCCAGTACTTC
>14|-|TRBJ2-1|-|TRBV30
CAWSVRLAYNEQFF
TGTGCCTGGAGTGTCAGGCTCGCCTACAATGAGCAGTTCTTC
>15|TRBD1|TRBJ2-3|few|TRBV9
CASSEKGQHTDTQYF
TGTGCCAGCAGCGAAAAGGGACAGCACACAGATACGCAGTATTTT
>20|TRBD2|TRBJ2-5|-|TRBV5-1
CASSWGRLAGGPTGVETQYF
TGCGCCAGCAGCTGGGGCCGGTTAGCGGGGGGCCCTACGGGAGTGGAGACCCAGTACTTC
>13|-|TRBJ2-7|-|TRBV19
CASSIGWGDEQYF
TGTGCCAGTAGTATAGGTTGGGGGGACGAGCAGTACTTC
>15|TRBD2|TRBJ2-7|-|TRBV7-3
CASSLSGGGTYEQYF
TGTGCCAGCAGCTTAAGCGGCGGGGGGACCTACGAGCAGTACTTC
>20|TRBD2|TRBJ2-3|-|TRBV4-2
CASSQELASGGGSSTDTQYF
TGTGCCAGCAGCCAAGAGTTGGCTAGCGGGGGGGGCTCTAGCACAGATACGCAGTATTTT
>17|TRBD1|TRBJ1-3|-|TRBV9
CASSTEDRVLPGNTIYF
TGTGCCAGCAGCACCGAGGACAGGGTGTTGCCTGGAAACACCATATATTTT
>12|-|TRBJ2-1|-|TRBV29-1
CSVGDRYNEQFF
TGCAGCGTTGGAGACAGGTACAATGAGCAGTTCTTC
>16|-|TRBJ2-7|few|TRBV6-5
CASSYRAGATSGEQYF
TGTGCCAGCAGTTACCGGGCGGGGGCCACCTCGGGAGAGCAGTACTTC
>15|-|TRBJ2-2|-|TRBV7-3
CASSLRPLRTGELFF
TGTGCCAGCAGCTTAAGACCACTCAGGACCGGGGAGCTGTTTTTT
>16|TRBD1|TRBJ1-5|-|TRBV2
CASSDLGQLVYQPQHF
TGTGCCAGCAGTGATTTGGGACAGCTGGTTTATCAGCCCCAGCATTTT
>14|-|TRBJ2-5|-|TRBV6-5
CASAGSGGGETQYF
TGTGCCAGCGCCGGGTCGGGGGGCGGAGAGACCCAGTACTTC
>13|TRBD1|TRBJ1-2|medium-sized|TRBV5-6
CASSRGQGWGYTF
TGTGCCAGCAGCCGAGGACAGGGTTGGGGCTACACCTTC
>12|-|TRBJ1-1|few|TRBV18
CASSPLGVEAFF
TGTGCCAGCTCACCATTGGGCGTTGAAGCTTTCTTT
>13|-|TRBJ2-5|-|TRBV7-9
CASSLNFGETQYF
TGTGCCAGCAGCTTAAATTTCGGGGAGACCCAGTACTTC
>13|-|TRBJ2-3|-|TRBV15
CATRGGSGDTQYF
TGTGCCACCAGGGGGGGTTCGGGAGATACGCAGTATTTT
>14|-|TRBJ1-4|-|TRBV5-1
CASSPRGGGEKLFF
TGCGCCAGCAGCCCTAGAGGGGGTGGTGAAAAACTGTTTTTT